These 27 T cell receptor beta chains share one sample of origin, sequenced in a study of blood T cell repertoires in COVID-19. TCRdb keeps only in-frame clones here, not all; method: immunoSEQ multiplex PCR. Of 20,000 to 25,000 clones in the sample, 84% are singletons; the top ten hold 3.2%. Material for sequencing was peripheral blood. Receptor source: a man aged 35 to 55 with acute or convalescent COVID-19.

The V gene is TRBV7-2, the J gene TRBJ2-1; TRBD2 agrees at 9 bases. V gave up 6 bases and J gave up 10 bases; unmatched junction bases: 10. The CDR3 is 14 residues long. Germline V CDR1 and CDR2: SGHTA, FQGNSA. CDR3 nucleotide sequence: TGTGCCAGCAGTAGGGCTAGCGGGACCCGAGAGCAGTTCTTC. It is translated as CASSRASGTREQFF.

The chain recombines TRBV5-1 with TRBJ2-7, with D uncertain. The CDR3 runs 12 residues. The V end lost 0 bases, the J end lost 4 bases, and 5 bases lay between the germline ends. Looked up from germline, CDR1 is SGHRS and CDR2 is YFSETQ. CDR3 nucleotide sequence: TGCGCCAGCAGCTTGGTCGGTTACGAGCAGTACTTC. This translates into CASSLVGYEQYF. Complete variable domain (other parts from reference TRBV5-1 and TRBJ2-7): KAGVTQTPRYLIKTRGQQVTLSCSPISGHRSVSWYQQTPGQGLQFLFEYFSETQRNKGNFPGRFSGRQFSNSRSEMNVSTLELGDSALYLCASSLVGYEQYFGPGTRLTVT.

V and J are TRBV6-5 and TRBJ2-7, with D uncertain. V dropped 3 bases and J dropped 7 bases, with 7 bases sitting between them. CDR1 is MNHEY, CDR2 SVGAGI, per germline. There are 11 residues in the CDR3. CDR3 sequence reads: CASSYSGEQYF. DNA of the CDR3: TGTGCCAGCAGTTATTCCGGGGAGCAGTACTTC.

The V and J genes are TRBV5-5 and TRBJ2-5; the match to TRBD2 covers 11 bases. Trimming at V came to 0 bases and at J to 4 bases, leaving 2 bases not matched to a gene. CDR3 size: 15 residues. Germline-derived CDR1 and CDR2 are SGHKS and YYEKEE (reference sequence). The CDR3 reads CASSLEGTSGETQYF. The DNA of the CDR3 is TGTGCCAGCAGCTTGGAGGGGACTAGCGGAGAGACCCAGTACTTC.

The chain combines TRBV6-2 or TRBV6-3 with TRBJ1-1, with D unclear. CDR1 and CDR2 from the germline V gene are MNHEY and SVGEGT. This CDR3 has 12 amino acids. With 2 bases removed from V and 3 bases from J, the gap between germline ends came to 4 bases. The DNA of the CDR3 is TGTGCCAGCAGTTACCAGGACACTGAAGCTTTCTTT. Amino acids: CASSYQDTEAFF.

This clone is a singleton in its sample. This chain's CDR3 is CASSRGGEGEKLFF. The CDR3 region has the DNA TGTGCCAGTAGTAGAGGAGGGGAAGGTGAAAAACTGTTTTTT. The chain is built from TRBV19 and TRBJ1-4; possible D gene TRBD1, 5 bases. V gave up 4 bases and J gave up 7 bases, with 13 bases separating them. Germline CDR1 reads LNHDA; CDR2 reads SQIVND (reference sequence). The CDR3 loop spans 14 amino acids.

The chain couples TRBV20-1 to TRBJ2-5; D ambiguous. The germline V gene has CDR1 DFQATT and CDR2 SNEGSKA (reference sequence). There are 15 residues in the CDR3. V was trimmed by 3 bases and J by 2 bases, leaving 16 bases between them. The CDR3 DNA follows: TGCAGTGCTAGTCCCGAGGAACCGATTCAAGAGACCCAGTACTTC. It codes for CSASPEEPIQETQYF.

J is TRBJ2-3 and V is TRBV4-2; 14 bases fit TRBD2. V shed 2 bases, J shed 4 bases, and the junction held 8 bases outside the gene matches. Germline values: CDR1 LGHNA, CDR2 YNFKEQ. The CDR3 totals 18 residues. The CDR3 loop is CASSQRSGTSGSADTQYF. The CDR3, as DNA: TGTGCCAGCAGCCAACGTTCCGGGACTAGCGGGAGTGCAGATACGCAGTATTTT.

This chain links TRBV12-5 with TRBJ1-5, with D possibly TRBD1 on 6 matching bases. The CDR3 is made up of 15 amino acids. Germline assignment: CDR1 LGHNT and CDR2 FRNRAP. With 2 bases removed from V and 6 bases from J, the gap between germline ends came to 14 bases. This CDR3 is CASGLSGGHGQPQHF. Here the CDR3 DNA reads TGTGCTAGTGGTTTGAGCGGGGGGCACGGTCAGCCCCAGCATTTT.

This clone was seen more than once but under ten times. The rearrangement joins TRBV7-2 to TRBJ1-6, with D hard to call. This CDR3 contains 15 residues. Germline CDR1 SGHTA, CDR2 FQGNSA. The ends were cut back, 6 bases at V and 8 bases at J, with 17 bases in the middle. The CDR3 sequence: CASSLRIGEDSPLHF. CDR3 nucleotide sequence: TGTGCCAGCAGTTTAAGGATCGGGGAAGATTCACCCCTCCACTTT.

The V call is TRBV9, the J call TRBJ1-1; 8 bases line up with TRBD1. Germline V gene data show CDR1 as SGDLS and CDR2 as YYNGEE. V trimming: 2 bases; J trimming: 5 bases; junction bases outside the gene matches: 8. The CDR3 loop spans 15 amino acids. CDR3 loop: CASSVTGGSRTEAFF. CDR3 coding DNA: TGTGCCAGCAGCGTCACAGGGGGTAGCAGGACTGAAGCTTTCTTT.

The chain employs TRBV29-1 and TRBJ1-4; 8 bases align to TRBD1. The germline V gene has CDR1 SQVTM and CDR2 ANQGSEA. The CDR3 runs 14 residues. V gave up 3 bases and J gave up 8 bases; unmatched junction bases: 8. The CDR3: CSVDLGQGGEKLFF. The DNA of the CDR3 is TGCAGCGTTGACCTAGGACAGGGAGGCGAAAAACTGTTTTTT.

The chain couples TRBV30 to TRBJ1-3; D perhaps matches TRBD1 (5 bases). Deletions cut 2 bases from V and 0 bases from J, with 11 bases between. The CDR3 loop spans 15 amino acids. CDR1 is GTSNPN and CDR2 is SVGIG in the germline V gene (reference sequence). Written as DNA, the CDR3 is TGTGCCTGGAGTAGACTAGGGGACTCTGGAAACACCATATATTTT. Protein sequence: CAWSRLGDSGNTIYF.

V and J are TRBV25-1 and TRBJ1-6; D gene unclear. The V and J ends lost 3 bases and 7 bases respectively, with 4 bases between them. The CDR3 runs to 12 residues. From germline, CDR1 is MGHDK and CDR2 SYGVNS. The CDR3: CASSDGNSPLHF. The CDR3 DNA reads TGTGCCAGCAGTGACGGGAATTCACCCCTCCACTTT.

The V gene is TRBV5-1, the J gene TRBJ1-6; 9 nucleotides agree with TRBD1. Looked up from germline, CDR1 is SGHRS and CDR2 is YFSETQ. This CDR3 contains 15 residues. J was trimmed by 8 bases and V by 3 bases; bases with no gene match: 6. CDR3 nucleotide sequence: TGCGCCAGCAGCTGGGGACAGGGTTTGGATTCACCCCTCCACTTT. Protein sequence: CASSWGQGLDSPLHF.

CDR3 region: CATSRDMDLYSEAFF. In DNA, the CDR3 is TGTGCCACCAGCAGGGACATGGACCTTTATTCTGAAGCTTTCTTT. The chain employs TRBV15 and TRBJ1-1; D is perhaps TRBD1 (5 bases). CDR3 size: 15 residues. Trimming took 3 bases from V and 6 from J, leaving 17 bases between them. Germline CDR1 is LNHNV and CDR2 is YYDKDF (reference sequence). The complete variable domain, with remaining parts taken from reference TRBV15 and TRBJ1-1, reads DAMVIQNPRYQVTQFGKPVTLSCSQTLNHNVMYWYQQKSSQAPKLLFHYYDKDFNNEADTPDNFQSRRPNTSFCFLDIRSPGLGDTAMYLCATSRDMDLYSEAFFGQGTRLTVV.

V gene TRBV2 combines with J gene TRBJ1-4; D is unresolved. The germline V gene has CDR1 SNHLY and CDR2 FYNNEI. The length of the CDR3 is 15 residues. V dropped 1 base and J dropped 5 bases, with 11 bases sitting between them. This CDR3 reads CASSEGHELNEKLFF. CDR3 in DNA: TGTGCCAGCAGTGAAGGACACGAGTTAAATGAAAAACTGTTTTTT. Supplemented by reference TRBV2 and TRBJ1-4, the full variable domain reads EPEVTQTPSHQVTQMGQEVILRCVPISNHLYFYWYRQILGQKVEFLVSFYNNEISEKSEIFDDQFSVERPDGSNFTLKIRSTKLEDSAMYFCASSEGHELNEKLFFGSGTQLSVL.

The gene calls are TRBV6-1 and TRBJ2-3; D gene unclear. Germline loops: CDR1 MNHNS, CDR2 SASEGT. V was cut by 2 bases and J by 7 bases, with 4 bases left in between. The CDR3 has 11 amino acids. This CDR3 is CASSELYTQYF. CDR3 coding DNA: TGTGCCAGCAGTGAACTCTATACGCAGTATTTT.

This chain connects TRBV19 to TRBJ1-3, with D possibly TRBD1 on 5 matching bases. The germline V gene encodes CDR1 LNHDA and CDR2 SQIVND (reference sequence). The length of the CDR3 is 15 residues. V was trimmed by 4 bases and J by 0 bases, leaving 10 bases between them. CDR3 sequence: CASSKTELSGNTIYF. In DNA form, the CDR3 reads TGTGCCAGTAGTAAGACAGAGCTCTCTGGAAACACCATATATTTT.

This clone has a handful of counts. The chain couples TRBV14 to TRBJ1-1; no reliable D call. The V end lost 1 base, the J end lost 1 base, and 10 bases lay between the germline ends. The CDR3 extends over 15 amino acids. Germline lookup yields CDR1 SGHDN and CDR2 FVKESK. CDR3 protein: CASSQAGLTNTEAFF. CDR3 DNA sequence: TGTGCCAGCAGCCAAGCCGGACTCACGAACACTGAAGCTTTCTTT.

CDR3 loop: CASSLATGGDTDTQYF. The CDR3 DNA sequence: TGTGCCAGCAGCTTAGCCACGGGGGGCGACACAGATACGCAGTATTTT. The chain uses TRBV7-6 and TRBJ2-3; maybe TRBD2 (7 bases). The ends were cut back, 0 bases at V and 2 bases at J, with 12 bases in the middle. The CDR3 loop spans 16 amino acids. Per the germline V gene, CDR1 is SGHVS and CDR2 is FNYEAQ.

The chain couples TRBV18 to TRBJ2-3; D remains ambiguous. The CDR3 consists of 13 residues. Germline V CDR1 and CDR2: KGHSH, LQKENI. Trimming left V 5 bases short and J 2 bases short, with 8 bases between. The CDR3 reads CASSSPFTDTQYF. The CDR3 coding sequence is TGTGCCAGCTCATCCCCGTTCACAGATACGCAGTATTTT.

V usage is TRBV19 and J usage is TRBJ1-5, with 8 bases that match TRBD1. The CDR3 length is 13 residues. V was clipped by 9 bases and J by 4 bases; unmatched bases: 5. CDR1 and CDR2 (germline): LNHDA, SQIVND (reference sequence). CDR3 sequence reads: CASQGTGNQPQHF. The CDR3 coding sequence is TGTGCCAGCCAGGGGACAGGAAATCAGCCCCAGCATTTT. Supplemented by reference TRBV19 and TRBJ1-5, the full variable domain reads DGGITQSPKYLFRKEGQNVTLSCEQNLNHDAMYWYRQDPGQGLRLIYYSQIVNDFQKGDIAEGYSVSREKKESFPLTVTSAQKNPTAFYLCASQGTGNQPQHFGDGTRLSIL.

The V and J genes are TRBV5-4 and TRBJ2-7, with a possible D match to TRBD1 (6 bases). The length of the CDR3 is 15 residues. Trimming took off 0 bases at V and 0 bases at J, with 10 bases between the two ends. The germline V gene has CDR1 SGHNT and CDR2 YYREEE (reference sequence). CDR3 amino acids: CASSLGQVSSYEQYF. The CDR3 DNA follows: TGTGCCAGCAGCTTGGGACAGGTGAGCTCCTACGAGCAGTACTTC.

The chain couples TRBV30 to TRBJ2-7; no reliable D call. CDR1 and CDR2 from the germline V gene are GTSNPN and SVGIG (reference sequence). This CDR3 is 15 amino acids long. Trimming removed 0 bases at V and 3 bases at J, with 15 bases between. The CDR3 DNA is TGTGCCTGGAGTGTACCCCCCCCAGGAATCTACGAGCAGTACTTC. Amino acid sequence: CAWSVPPPGIYEQYF.

J is TRBJ1-4 and V is TRBV6-1; a weak D match, TRBD1 (6 bases). Germline loops: CDR1 MNHNS, CDR2 SASEGT. The CDR3 runs 16 residues. V was shortened by 3 bases and J by 0 bases, with 11 bases between the two germline ends. CDR3 coding DNA: TGTGCCAGCAGTGACCCCACAGGGCCAACTAATGAAAAACTGTTTTTT. This codes for CASSDPTGPTNEKLFF.

The chain joins TRBV7-2 to TRBJ1-3; D not certain. Germline CDR1 is SGHTA and CDR2 is FQGNSA. The CDR3 loop spans 16 amino acids. The ends were cut back, 1 base at V and 0 bases at J, with 10 bases in the middle. The CDR3 region has the DNA TGTGCCAGCAGCTTAGGAGGAGTTAACTCTGGAAACACCATATATTTT. This encodes CASSLGGVNSGNTIYF.